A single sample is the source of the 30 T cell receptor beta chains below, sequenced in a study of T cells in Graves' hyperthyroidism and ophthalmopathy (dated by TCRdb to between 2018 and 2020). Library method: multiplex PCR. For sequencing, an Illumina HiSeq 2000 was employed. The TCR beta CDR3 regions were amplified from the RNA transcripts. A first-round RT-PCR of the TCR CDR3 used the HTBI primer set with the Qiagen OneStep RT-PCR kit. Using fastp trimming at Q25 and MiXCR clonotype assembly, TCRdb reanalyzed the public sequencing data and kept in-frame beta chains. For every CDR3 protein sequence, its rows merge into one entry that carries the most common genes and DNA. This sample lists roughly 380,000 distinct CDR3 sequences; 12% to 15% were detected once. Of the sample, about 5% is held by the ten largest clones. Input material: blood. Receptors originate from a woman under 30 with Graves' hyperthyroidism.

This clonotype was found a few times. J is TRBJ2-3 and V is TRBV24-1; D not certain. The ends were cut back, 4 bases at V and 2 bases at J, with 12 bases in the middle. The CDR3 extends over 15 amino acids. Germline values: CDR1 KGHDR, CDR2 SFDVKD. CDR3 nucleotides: TGTGCCACCAGTGACCGACGGGTAAACACAGATACGCAGTATTTT. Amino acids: CATSDRRVNTDTQYF.

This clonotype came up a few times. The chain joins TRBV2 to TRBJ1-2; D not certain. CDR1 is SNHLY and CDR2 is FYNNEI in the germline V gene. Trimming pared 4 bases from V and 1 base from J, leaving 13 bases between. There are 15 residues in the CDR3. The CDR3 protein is CASSVTGIFNYGYTF. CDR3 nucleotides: TGTGCCAGCAGTGTTACCGGGATATTTAACTATGGCTACACCTTC.

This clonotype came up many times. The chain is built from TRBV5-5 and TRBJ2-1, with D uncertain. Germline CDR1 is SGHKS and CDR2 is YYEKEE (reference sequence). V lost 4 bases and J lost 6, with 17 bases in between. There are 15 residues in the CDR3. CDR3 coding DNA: TGTGCCAGCAGCACGGACCCCGACTTCGGCAATGAGCAGTTCTTC. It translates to CASSTDPDFGNEQFF.

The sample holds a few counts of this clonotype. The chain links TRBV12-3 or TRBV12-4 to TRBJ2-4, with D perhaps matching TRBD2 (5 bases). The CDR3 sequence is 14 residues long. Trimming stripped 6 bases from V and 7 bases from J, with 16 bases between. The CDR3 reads CASRDTRQNNIQYF. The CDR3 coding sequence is TGTGCCAGCAGAGATACTAGGCAGAACAACATTCAGTACTTC.

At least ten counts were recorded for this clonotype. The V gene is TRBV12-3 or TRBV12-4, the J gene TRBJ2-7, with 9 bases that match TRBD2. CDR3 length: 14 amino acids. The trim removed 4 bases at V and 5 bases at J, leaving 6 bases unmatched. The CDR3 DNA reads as TGTGCCAGCAGTTCCCTAGCGGGATTCGACGAGCAGTACTTC. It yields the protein CASSSLAGFDEQYF.

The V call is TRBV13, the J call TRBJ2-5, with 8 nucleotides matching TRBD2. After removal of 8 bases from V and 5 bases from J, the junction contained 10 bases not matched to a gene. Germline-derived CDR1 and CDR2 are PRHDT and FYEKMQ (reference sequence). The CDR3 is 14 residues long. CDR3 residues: CASSRGGALETQYF. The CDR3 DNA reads TGTGCCAGCTCCCGGGGGGGGGCTCTGGAGACCCAGTACTTC.

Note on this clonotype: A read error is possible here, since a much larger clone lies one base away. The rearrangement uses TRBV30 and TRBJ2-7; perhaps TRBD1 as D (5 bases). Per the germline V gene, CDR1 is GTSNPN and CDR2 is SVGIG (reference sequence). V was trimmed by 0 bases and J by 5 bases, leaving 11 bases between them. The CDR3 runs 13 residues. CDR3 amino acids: CAWSVDRDHEQYF. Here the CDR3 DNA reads TGTGCCTGGAGTGTTGACAGAGACCACGAGCAGTACTTC.

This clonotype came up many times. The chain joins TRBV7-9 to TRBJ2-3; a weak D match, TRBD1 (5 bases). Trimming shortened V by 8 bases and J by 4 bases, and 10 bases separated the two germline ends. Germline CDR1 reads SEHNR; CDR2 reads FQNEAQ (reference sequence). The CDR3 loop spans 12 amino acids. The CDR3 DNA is TGTGCCAGCCAGGGAAGAGCAGATACGCAGTATTTT. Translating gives CASQGRADTQYF.

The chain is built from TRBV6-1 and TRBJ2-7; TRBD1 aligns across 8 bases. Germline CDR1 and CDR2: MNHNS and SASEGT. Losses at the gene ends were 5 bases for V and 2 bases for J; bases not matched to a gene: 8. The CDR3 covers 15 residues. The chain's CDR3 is CASSRDRGGAYEQYF. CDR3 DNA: TGTGCCAGCAGTCGAGACAGGGGAGGAGCCTACGAGCAGTACTTC.

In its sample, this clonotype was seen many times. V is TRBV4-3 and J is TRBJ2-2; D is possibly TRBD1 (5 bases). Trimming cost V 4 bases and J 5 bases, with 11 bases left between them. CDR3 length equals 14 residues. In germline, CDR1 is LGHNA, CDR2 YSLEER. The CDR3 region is CASSRAGLTGELFF. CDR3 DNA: TGCGCCAGCAGCCGGGCAGGGTTGACCGGGGAGCTGTTTTTT.

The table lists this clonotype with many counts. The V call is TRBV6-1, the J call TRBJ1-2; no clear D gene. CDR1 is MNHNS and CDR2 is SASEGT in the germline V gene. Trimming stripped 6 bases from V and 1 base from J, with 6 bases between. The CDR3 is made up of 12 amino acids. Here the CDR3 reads CASRRDNYGYTF. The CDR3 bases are TGTGCCAGCAGGCGGGATAACTATGGCTACACCTTC.

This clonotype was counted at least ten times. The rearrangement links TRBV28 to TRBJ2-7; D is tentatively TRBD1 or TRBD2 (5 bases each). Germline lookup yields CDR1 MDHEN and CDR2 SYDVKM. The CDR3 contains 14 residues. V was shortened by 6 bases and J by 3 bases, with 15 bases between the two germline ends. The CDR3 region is CASSLRGADYEQYF. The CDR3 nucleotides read TGTGCCAGCAGCCTCCGAGGGGCCGACTACGAGCAGTACTTC.

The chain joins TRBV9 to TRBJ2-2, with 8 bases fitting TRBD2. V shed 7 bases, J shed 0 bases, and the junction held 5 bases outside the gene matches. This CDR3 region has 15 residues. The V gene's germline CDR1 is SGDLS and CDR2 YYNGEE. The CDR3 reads CASRREDTNTGELFF. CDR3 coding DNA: TGTGCCAGCCGGCGGGAGGATACGAACACCGGGGAGCTGTTTTTT.

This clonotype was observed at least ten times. CDR3 amino acids: CASSLGWVGSYEQYF. The CDR3 nucleotides read TGTGCCAGCAGCTTAGGGTGGGTTGGGTCCTACGAGCAGTACTTC. The chain recombines TRBV7-2 with TRBJ2-7; D gene unclear. This CDR3 is 15 amino acids long. CDR1 SGHTA and CDR2 FQGNSA come from the germline V gene. V lost 1 base to trimming and J lost 1 base, with 11 bases between them.

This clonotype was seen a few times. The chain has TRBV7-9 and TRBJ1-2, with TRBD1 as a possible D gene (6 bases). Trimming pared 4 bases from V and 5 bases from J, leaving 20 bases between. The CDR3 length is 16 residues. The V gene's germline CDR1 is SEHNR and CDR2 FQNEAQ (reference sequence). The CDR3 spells CASSSQDSMILYGYTF. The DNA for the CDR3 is TGTGCCAGCAGCTCGCAGGACAGCATGATCCTATATGGCTACACCTTC.

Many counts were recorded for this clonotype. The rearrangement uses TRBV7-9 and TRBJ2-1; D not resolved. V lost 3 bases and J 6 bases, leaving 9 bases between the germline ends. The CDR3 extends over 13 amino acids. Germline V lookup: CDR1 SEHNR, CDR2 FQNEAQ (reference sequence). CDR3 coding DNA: TGTGCCAGCAGCTTCTGGGAATTCAATGAGCAGTTCTTC. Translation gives CASSFWEFNEQFF.

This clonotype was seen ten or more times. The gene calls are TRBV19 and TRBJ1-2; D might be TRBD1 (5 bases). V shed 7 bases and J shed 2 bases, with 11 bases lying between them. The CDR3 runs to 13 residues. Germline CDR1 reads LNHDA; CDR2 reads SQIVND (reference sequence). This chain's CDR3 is CASTPGLNYGYTF. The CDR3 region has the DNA TGTGCCAGTACACCAGGGTTGAACTATGGCTACACCTTC.

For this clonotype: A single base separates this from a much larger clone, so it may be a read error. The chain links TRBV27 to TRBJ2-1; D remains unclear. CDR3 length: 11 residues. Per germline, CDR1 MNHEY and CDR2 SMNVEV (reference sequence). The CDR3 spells CAGRQYNEQFF. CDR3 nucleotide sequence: TGTGCCGGCAGACAATACAATGAGCAGTTCTTC.

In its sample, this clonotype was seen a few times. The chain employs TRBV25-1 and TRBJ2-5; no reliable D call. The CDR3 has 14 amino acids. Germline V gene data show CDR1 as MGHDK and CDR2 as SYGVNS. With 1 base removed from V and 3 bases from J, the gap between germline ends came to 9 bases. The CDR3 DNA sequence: TGTGCCAGCAGTGAATTGGCAGGAAAAGAGACCCAGTACTTC. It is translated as CASSELAGKETQYF.

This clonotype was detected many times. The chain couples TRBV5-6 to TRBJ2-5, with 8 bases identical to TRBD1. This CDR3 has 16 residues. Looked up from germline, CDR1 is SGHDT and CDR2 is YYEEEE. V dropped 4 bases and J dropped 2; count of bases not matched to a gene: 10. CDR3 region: CASSVVGQGEQETQYF. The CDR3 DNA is TGTGCCAGCAGCGTCGTAGGACAGGGAGAACAAGAGACCCAGTACTTC.

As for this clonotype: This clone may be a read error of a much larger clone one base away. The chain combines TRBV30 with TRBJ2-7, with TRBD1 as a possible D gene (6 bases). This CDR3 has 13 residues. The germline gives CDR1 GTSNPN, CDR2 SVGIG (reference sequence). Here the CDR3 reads CAWGVDRFYEQYF. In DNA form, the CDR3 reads TGTGCCTGGGGTGTGGACAGATTCTACGAGCAGTACTTC.

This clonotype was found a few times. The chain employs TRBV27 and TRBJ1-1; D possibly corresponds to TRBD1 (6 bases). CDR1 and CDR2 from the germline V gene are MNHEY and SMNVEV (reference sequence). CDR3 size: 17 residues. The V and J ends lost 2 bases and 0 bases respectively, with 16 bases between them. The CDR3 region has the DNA TGTGCCAGCAGTTTACGGGGCGGGGGGGGCATGAACACTGAAGCTTTCTTT. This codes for CASSLRGGGGMNTEAFF.

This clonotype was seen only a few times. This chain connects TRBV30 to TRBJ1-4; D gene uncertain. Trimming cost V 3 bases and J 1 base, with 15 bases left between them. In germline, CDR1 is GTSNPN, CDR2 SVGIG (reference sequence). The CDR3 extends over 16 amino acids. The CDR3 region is CAWRDLTRRTNEKLFF. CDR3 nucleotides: TGTGCCTGGAGAGACCTCACACGCAGAACTAATGAAAAACTGTTTTTT.

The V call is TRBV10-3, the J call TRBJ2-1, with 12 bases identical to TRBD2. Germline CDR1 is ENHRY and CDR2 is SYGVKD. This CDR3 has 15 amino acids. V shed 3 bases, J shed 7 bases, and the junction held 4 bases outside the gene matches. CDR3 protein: CAISEGTSGSNEQFF. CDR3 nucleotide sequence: TGTGCCATCAGTGAAGGGACTAGCGGGTCGAATGAGCAGTTCTTC.

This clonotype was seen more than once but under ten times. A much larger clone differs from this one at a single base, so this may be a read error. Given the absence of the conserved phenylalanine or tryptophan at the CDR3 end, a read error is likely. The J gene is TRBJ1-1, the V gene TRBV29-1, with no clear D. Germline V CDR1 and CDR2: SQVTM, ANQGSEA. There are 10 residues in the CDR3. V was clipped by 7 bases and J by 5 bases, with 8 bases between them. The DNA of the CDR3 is TGCAGCGCCGGAGGAACTGAAGCTTTCCTT. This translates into CSAGGTEAFL.

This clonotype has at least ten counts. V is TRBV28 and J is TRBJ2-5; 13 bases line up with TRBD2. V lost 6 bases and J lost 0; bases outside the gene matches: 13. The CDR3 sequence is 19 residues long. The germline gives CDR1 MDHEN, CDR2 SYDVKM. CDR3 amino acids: CASSQDGGLAGNNQETQYF. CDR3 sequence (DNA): TGTGCCAGCAGCCAGGATGGGGGACTAGCGGGAAACAACCAAGAGACCCAGTACTTC.

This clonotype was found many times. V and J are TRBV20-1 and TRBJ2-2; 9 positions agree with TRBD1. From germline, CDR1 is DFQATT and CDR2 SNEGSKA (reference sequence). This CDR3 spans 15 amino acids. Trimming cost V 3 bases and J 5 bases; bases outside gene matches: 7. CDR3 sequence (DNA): TGCAGTGCTAGGGATCCCGGGACAGGGACCGGGGAGCTGTTTTTT. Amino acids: CSARDPGTGTGELFF.

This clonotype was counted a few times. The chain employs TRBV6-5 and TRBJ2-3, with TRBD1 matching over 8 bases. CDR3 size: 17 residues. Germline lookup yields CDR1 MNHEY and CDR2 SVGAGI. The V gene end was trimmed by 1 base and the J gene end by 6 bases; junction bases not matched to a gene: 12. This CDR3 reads CASSYFGTGRKADTQYF. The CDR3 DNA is TGTGCCAGCAGTTACTTCGGGACAGGAAGGAAGGCGGATACGCAGTATTTT.

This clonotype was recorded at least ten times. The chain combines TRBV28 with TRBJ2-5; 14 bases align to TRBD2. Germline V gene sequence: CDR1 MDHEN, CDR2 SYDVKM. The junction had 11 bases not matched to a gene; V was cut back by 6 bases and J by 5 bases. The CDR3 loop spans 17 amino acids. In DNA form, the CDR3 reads TGTGCCAGCAGCTTCGGGGGACTAGCGGGAGTCGGGGAGACCCAGTACTTC. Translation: CASSFGGLAGVGETQYF.

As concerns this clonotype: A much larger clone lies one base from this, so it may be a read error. CDR3 residues: CSARTGAVGYTF. The CDR3 DNA reads as TGCAGTGCTAGGACAGGAGCTGTCGGCTACACCTTC. The rearrangement joins TRBV20-1 to TRBJ1-2; D possibly corresponds to TRBD1 (6 bases). Germline CDR1 is DFQATT and CDR2 is SNEGSKA (reference sequence). Trimming left V 3 bases short and J 8 bases short, with 13 bases between. The CDR3 extends over 12 amino acids.